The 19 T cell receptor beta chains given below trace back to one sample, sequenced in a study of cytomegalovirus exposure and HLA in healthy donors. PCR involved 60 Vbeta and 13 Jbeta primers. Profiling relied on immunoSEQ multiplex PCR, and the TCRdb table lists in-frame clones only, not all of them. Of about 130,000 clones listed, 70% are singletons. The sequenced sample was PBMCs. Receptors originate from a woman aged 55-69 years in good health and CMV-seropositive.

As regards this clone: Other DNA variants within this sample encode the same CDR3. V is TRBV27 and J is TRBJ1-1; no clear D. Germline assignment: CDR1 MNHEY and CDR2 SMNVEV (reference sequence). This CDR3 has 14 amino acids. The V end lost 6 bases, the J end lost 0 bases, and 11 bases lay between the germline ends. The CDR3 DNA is TGTGCCAGCAGACTCGGGAGAATGAACACTGAAGCTTTCTTT. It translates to CASRLGRMNTEAFF.

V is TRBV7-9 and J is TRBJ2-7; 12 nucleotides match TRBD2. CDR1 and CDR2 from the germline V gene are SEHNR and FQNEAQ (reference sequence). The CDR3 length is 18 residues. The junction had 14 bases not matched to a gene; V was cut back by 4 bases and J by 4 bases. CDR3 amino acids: CASSSRRPGLAGQYEQYF. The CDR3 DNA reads TGTGCCAGCAGCTCGCGACGACCGGGACTAGCGGGCCAGTACGAGCAGTACTTC.

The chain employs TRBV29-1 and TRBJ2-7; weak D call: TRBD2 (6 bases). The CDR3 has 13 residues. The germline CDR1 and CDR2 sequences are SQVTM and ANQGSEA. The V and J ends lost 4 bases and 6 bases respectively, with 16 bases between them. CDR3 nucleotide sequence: TGCAGCGTTGTGGTGGGGGGAGTCGGCGAGCAGTACTTC. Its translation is CSVVVGGVGEQYF.

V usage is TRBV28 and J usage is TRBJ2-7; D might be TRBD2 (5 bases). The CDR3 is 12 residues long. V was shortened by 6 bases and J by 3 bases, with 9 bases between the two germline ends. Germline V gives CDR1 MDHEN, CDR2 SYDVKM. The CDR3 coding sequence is TGTGCCAGCAGACTAGGTGGCTACGAGCAGTACTTC. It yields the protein CASRLGGYEQYF. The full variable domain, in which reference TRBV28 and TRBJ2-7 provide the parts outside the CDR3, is DVKVTQSSRYLVKRTGEKVFLECVQDMDHENMFWYRQDPGLGLRLIYFSYDVKMKEKGDIPEGYSVSREKKERFSLILESASTNQTSMYLCASRLGGYEQYFGPGTRLTVT.

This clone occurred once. CDR3 DNA: TGTGCCAGCTCGGGACAGACCTACGAGCAGTACTTC. Residues: CASSGQTYEQYF. The rearrangement joins TRBV6-1 to TRBJ2-7; the match to TRBD1 covers 7 bases. The CDR3 is 12 residues long. With V trimmed by 8 bases and J by 2 bases, 3 bases remained unmatched. Germline V gives CDR1 MNHNS, CDR2 SASEGT.

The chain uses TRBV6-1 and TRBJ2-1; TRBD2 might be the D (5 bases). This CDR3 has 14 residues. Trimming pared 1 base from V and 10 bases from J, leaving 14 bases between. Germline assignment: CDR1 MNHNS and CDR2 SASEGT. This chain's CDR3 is CASSEDRGSSEQFF. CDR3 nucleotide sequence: TGTGCCAGCAGTGAAGATCGGGGATCAAGCGAGCAGTTCTTC.

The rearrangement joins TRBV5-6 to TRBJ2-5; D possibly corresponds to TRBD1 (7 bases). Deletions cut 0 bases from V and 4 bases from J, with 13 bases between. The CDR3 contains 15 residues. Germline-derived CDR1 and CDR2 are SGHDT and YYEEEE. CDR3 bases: TGTGCCAGCAGCTTGGCGGCAGGGGGGACAGAGACCCAGTACTTC. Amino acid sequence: CASSLAAGGTETQYF.

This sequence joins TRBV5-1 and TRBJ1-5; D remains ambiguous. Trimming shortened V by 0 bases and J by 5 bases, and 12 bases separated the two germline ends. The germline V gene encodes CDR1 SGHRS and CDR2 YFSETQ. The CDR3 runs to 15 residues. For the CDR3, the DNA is TGCGCCAGCAGCTTGGAAGCAGGAGGCTATCAGCCCCAGCATTTT. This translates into CASSLEAGGYQPQHF.

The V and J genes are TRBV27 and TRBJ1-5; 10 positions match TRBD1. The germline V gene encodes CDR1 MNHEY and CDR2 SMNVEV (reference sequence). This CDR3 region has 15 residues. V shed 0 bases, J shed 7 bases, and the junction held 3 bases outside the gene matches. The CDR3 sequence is CASSLSGQGTQPQHF. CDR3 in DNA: TGTGCCAGCAGTTTATCGGGACAGGGGACCCAGCCCCAGCATTTT.

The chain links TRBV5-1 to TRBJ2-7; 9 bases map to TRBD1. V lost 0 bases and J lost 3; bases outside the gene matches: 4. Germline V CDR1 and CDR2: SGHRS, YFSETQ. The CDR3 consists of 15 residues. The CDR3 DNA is TGCGCCAGCAGCTTGGGGGGACAGGGAATCTACGAGCAGTACTTC. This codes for CASSLGGQGIYEQYF.

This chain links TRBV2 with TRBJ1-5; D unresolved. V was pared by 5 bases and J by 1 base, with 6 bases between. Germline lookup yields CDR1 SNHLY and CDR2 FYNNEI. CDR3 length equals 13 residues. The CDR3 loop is CASSTVSNQPQHF. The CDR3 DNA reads TGTGCCAGCAGTACAGTAAGCAATCAGCCCCAGCATTTT.

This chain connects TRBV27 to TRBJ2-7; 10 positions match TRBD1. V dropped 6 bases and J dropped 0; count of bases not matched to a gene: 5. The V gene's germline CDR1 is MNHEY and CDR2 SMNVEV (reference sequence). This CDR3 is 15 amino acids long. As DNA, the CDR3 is TGTGCCAGCAGAAAGACAGGGGGCACCTCCTACGAGCAGTACTTC. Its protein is CASRKTGGTSYEQYF.

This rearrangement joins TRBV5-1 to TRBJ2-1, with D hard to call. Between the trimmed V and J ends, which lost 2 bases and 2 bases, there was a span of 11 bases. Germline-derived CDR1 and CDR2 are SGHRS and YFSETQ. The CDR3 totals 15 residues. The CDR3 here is CASSLGGDAYNEQFF. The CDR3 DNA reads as TGCGCCAGCAGCTTAGGCGGCGACGCCTACAATGAGCAGTTCTTC.

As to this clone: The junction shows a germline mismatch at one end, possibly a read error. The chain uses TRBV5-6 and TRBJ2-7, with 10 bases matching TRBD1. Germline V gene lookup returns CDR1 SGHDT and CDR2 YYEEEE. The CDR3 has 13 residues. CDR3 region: CASSRIETGGLDF. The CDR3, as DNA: TGTGCCAGCAGCCGTATAGAGACAGGGGGCCTAGACTTC. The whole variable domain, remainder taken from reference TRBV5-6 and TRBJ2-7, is DAGVTQSPTHLIKTRGQQVTLRCSPKSGHDTVSWYQQALGQGPQFIFQYYEEEERQRGNFPDRFSGHQFPNYSSELNVNALLLGDSALYLCASSRIETGGLDFGPGTRLTVT.

CDR3 DNA sequence: TGTGCCAGCAGCTTAGAGCCTAGCGGGACCTACAATGAGCAGTTCTTC. It is translated as CASSLEPSGTYNEQFF. The rearrangement uses TRBV7-3 and TRBJ2-1; TRBD2 matches 9 bases. This CDR3 comprises 16 residues. The germline V gene has CDR1 SGHTA and CDR2 FQGTGA. Trimming removed 2 bases from V and 2 bases from J; junction bases left unmatched: 4. The variable domain in full, completed from reference TRBV7-3 and TRBJ2-1, reads GAGVSQTPSNKVTEKGKYVELRCDPISGHTALYWYRQSLGQGPEFLIYFQGTGAADDSGLPNDRFFAVRPEGSVSTLKIQRTERGDSAVYLCASSLEPSGTYNEQFFGPGTRLTVL.

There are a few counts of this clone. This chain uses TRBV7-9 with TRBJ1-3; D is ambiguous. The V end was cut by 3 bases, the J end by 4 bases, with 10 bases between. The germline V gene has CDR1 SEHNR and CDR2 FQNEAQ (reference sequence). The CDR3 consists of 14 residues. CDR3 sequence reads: CASSFRGPGNTIYF. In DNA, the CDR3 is TGTGCCAGCAGCTTTCGGGGTCCCGGAAACACCATATATTTT.

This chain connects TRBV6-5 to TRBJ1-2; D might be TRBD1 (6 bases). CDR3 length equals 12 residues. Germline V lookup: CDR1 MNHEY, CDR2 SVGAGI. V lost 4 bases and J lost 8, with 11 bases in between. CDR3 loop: CASSSGQLGYTF. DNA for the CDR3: TGTGCCAGCAGTTCCGGACAGCTAGGCTACACCTTC.

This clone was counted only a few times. The CDR3 reads CASSVGAGTEAFF. CDR3 bases: TGTGCCAGCAGTGTGGGGGCTGGCACTGAAGCTTTCTTT. The chain carries TRBV6-4 and TRBJ1-1; D may be TRBD1 (6 bases). This CDR3 is 13 amino acids long. Trimming took off 4 bases at V and 4 bases at J, with 10 bases between the two ends. The germline V gene has CDR1 MRHNA and CDR2 SNTAGT.

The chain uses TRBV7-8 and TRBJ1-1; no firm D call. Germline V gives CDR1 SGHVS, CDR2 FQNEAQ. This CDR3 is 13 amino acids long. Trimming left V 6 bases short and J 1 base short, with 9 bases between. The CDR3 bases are TGTGCCAGCAGGCGGCGGGAGAACACTGAAGCTTTCTTT. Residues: CASRRRENTEAFF.